This is a list of T cell receptor beta chains from one sample in a study of blood T cell repertoires in COVID-19. TCRdb's copy holds only in-frame clones and misses some; the assay was immunoSEQ multiplex PCR. The sample records around 89,000 clones, about three quarters being singletons. What was sequenced was peripheral blood. These receptors came from a woman aged 80 or older with acute or convalescent COVID-19. Both conserved end residues are part of each CDR3. A D gene is named only where the DNA matches it firmly. Clone size is given for some rows only: seen once, a few or many times, or a class if the clone is expanded.

>15|TRBJ1-6|NA|few|TRBV11-2
CASSMRRAGNSPLHF
TGTGCCAGCAGCATGAGACGGGCAGGGAATTCACCCCTCCACTTT
>16|TRBJ1-2|NA|NA|TRBV4-2
CASSQEGHLPGYGYTF
TGTGCCAGCAGCCAAGAGGGACACCTCCCCGGATATGGCTACACCTTC
>13|TRBJ1-1|TRBD1|NA|TRBV11-2
CASSLDLGQQAFF
TGTGCCAGCAGCTTAGATCTGGGACAGCAAGCTTTCTTT
>16|TRBJ1-5|NA|NA|TRBV7-9
CASSLGVGGGNQPQHF
TGTGCCAGCAGCTTAGGGGTGGGAGGTGGCAATCAGCCCCAGCATTTT
>13|TRBJ1-2|TRBD1|NA|TRBV7-2
CASSLVGGEGYTF
TGTGCCAGCAGCTTAGTAGGGGGCGAGGGCTACACCTTC
>16|TRBJ1-4|NA|once|TRBV5-4
CASSSSSDGGFEKLFF
TGTGCCAGCAGCTCATCCTCGGACGGAGGTTTCGAAAAACTGTTTTTT
>15|TRBJ2-7|NA|NA|TRBV10-3
CATFPGTLESYEQYF
TGTGCCACCTTTCCGGGAACTCTCGAATCCTACGAGCAGTACTTC
>16|TRBJ1-2|TRBD1|NA|TRBV6-6
CASSNLPGQLTTGYTF
TGTGCCAGCAGTAACCTACCGGGACAGCTAACGACGGGCTACACCTTC
>14|TRBJ2-4|NA|NA|TRBV28
CASSPGGAKNIQYF
TGTGCCAGCAGTCCCGGGGGAGCCAAAAACATTCAGTACTTC
>14|TRBJ1-4|TRBD1|NA|TRBV5-1
CASSRRDRDEKLFF
TGCGCCAGCAGCCGCCGGGACAGGGATGAAAAACTGTTTTTT
>14|TRBJ1-6|TRBD1|few|TRBV18
CASSYRGDNSPLHF
TGTGCCAGCTCATACAGGGGGGACAATTCACCCCTCCACTTT
>14|TRBJ2-3|NA|NA|TRBV2
CASRLAEVTDTQYF
TGTGCCAGCAGATTAGCGGAGGTCACAGATACGCAGTATTTT
>16|TRBJ2-7|NA|NA|TRBV11-2
CASSSVRGLSTYEQYF
TGTGCCAGCAGCTCGGTACGTGGACTTTCGACCTACGAGCAGTACTTC
>17|TRBJ1-4|NA|NA|TRBV6-2/TRBV6-3
CASSSDDRPQGHEKLFF
TGTGCCAGCAGCTCAGACGACAGGCCTCAAGGTCATGAAAAACTGTTTTTT
>19|TRBJ2-6|NA|NA|TRBV19
CASSPQREGGLSGANVLTF
TGTGCCAGTAGTCCTCAGAGGGAGGGGGGACTCTCTGGGGCCAACGTCCTGACTTTC
>13|TRBJ2-5|NA|NA|TRBV7-3
CASSAGTLETQYF
TGTGCCAGCAGCGCAGGGACATTGGAGACCCAGTACTTC
>16|TRBJ2-1|TRBD1|NA|TRBV18
CASSPLGQGAYNEQFF
TGTGCCAGCTCACCGCTGGGACAGGGCGCCTACAATGAGCAGTTCTTC
>15|TRBJ2-2|NA|once|TRBV7-3
CASSPPGSNTGELFF
TGTGCCAGCAGCCCACCGGGGAGCAACACCGGGGAGCTGTTTTTT
>13|TRBJ1-6|NA|NA|TRBV9
CASSETGNSPLHF
TGTGCCAGCAGCGAAACAGGGAATTCACCCCTCCACTTT
>15|TRBJ2-1|TRBD2|NA|TRBV3-1/TRBV3-2
CASRLLAGGLNEQFF
TGTGCCAGCAGGCTACTAGCGGGGGGGCTGAATGAGCAGTTCTTC
>17|TRBJ2-5|TRBD2|NA|TRBV5-1
CASSLGLAGGRRETQYF
TGCGCCAGCAGCTTGGGGCTAGCGGGGGGGCGGCGAGAGACCCAGTACTTC
>17|TRBJ2-3|TRBD2|NA|TRBV5-4
CASSPLGRGGLTDTQYF
TGTGCCAGCAGCCCCCTCGGGCGCGGGGGGTTGACAGATACGCAGTATTTT